A single sample gave rise to the 22 T cell receptor beta chains below, sequenced in a study of blood T cell repertoires in COVID-19. Repertoires were generated with immunoSEQ multiplex PCR, while TCRdb's copy carries only in-frame clones and drops some. Seen here are some 150,000 clones, roughly nine tenths observed once, and the top ten hold around 3.3%. What was sequenced was peripheral blood. The receptor source for this set is a man aged 70-80 years with acute or convalescent COVID-19.

In DNA form, the CDR3 reads TGTGCCAGCAGGGGGACAGGGGGAAAGACCCAGTACTTC. Its translation: CASRGTGGKTQYF. The chain uses TRBV5-4 and TRBJ2-5, with TRBD1 identical over 11 bases. V trimming: 5 bases; J trimming: 6 bases; junction bases outside the gene matches: 3. Looked up from germline, CDR1 is SGHNT and CDR2 is YYREEE (reference sequence). CDR3 size: 13 residues.

The chain links TRBV5-6 to TRBJ1-3; no clear D. The CDR3 length is 16 residues. Germline-derived CDR1 and CDR2 are SGHDT and YYEEEE. The V end lost 0 bases, the J end lost 0 bases, and 10 bases lay between the germline ends. The CDR3: CASSLAGVYSGNTIYF. CDR3 sequence (DNA): TGTGCCAGCAGCTTGGCCGGGGTCTACTCTGGAAACACCATATATTTT.

This chain uses TRBV5-1 with TRBJ2-1; D is perhaps TRBD2 (5 bases). The CDR3 is made up of 14 amino acids. V was clipped by 0 bases and J by 6 bases, with 10 bases between them. The germline gives CDR1 SGHRS, CDR2 YFSETQ. The CDR3 nucleotides read TGCGCCAGCAGCTTGGCACAGCTAGCCAATGAGCAGTTCTTC. Amino acid sequence: CASSLAQLANEQFF.

J is TRBJ2-5 and V is TRBV7-6; D is ambiguous. V was clipped by 5 bases and J by 4 bases, with 11 bases between them. The germline V gene has CDR1 SGHVS and CDR2 FNYEAQ. CDR3 length: 13 amino acids. The CDR3 DNA sequence: TGTGCCAGCAGCCTCACTCCGGGAGAGACCCAGTACTTC. Translation: CASSLTPGETQYF.

This chain joins TRBV5-4 and TRBJ2-7; 8 bases are shared with TRBD2. J lost 0 bases, V lost 4 bases, and 0 bases had no gene match. Germline loops: CDR1 SGHNT, CDR2 YYREEE (reference sequence). The CDR3 is 13 residues long. CDR3 sequence: CASSTSGSYEQYF. The DNA of the CDR3 is TGTGCCAGCAGCACTAGCGGCTCCTACGAGCAGTACTTC.

V and J are TRBV18 and TRBJ1-5; D possibly corresponds to TRBD1 (5 bases). The ends were cut back, 3 bases at V and 4 bases at J, with 13 bases in the middle. The CDR3 totals 15 residues. Germline CDR1 KGHSH, CDR2 LQKENI. The CDR3 region has the DNA TGTGCCAGCTCACCCGACAGTTCAAGGAATCAGCCCCAGCATTTT. As protein: CASSPDSSRNQPQHF.

The chain employs TRBV7-8 and TRBJ2-4, with 11 bases fitting TRBD2. The V gene's germline CDR1 is SGHVS and CDR2 FQNEAQ. The CDR3 extends over 16 amino acids. V dropped 1 base and J dropped 5; count of bases not matched to a gene: 4. Written as DNA, the CDR3 is TGTGCCAGCAGCTTAGGAACTAGCGGGGGCCAAAACATTCAGTACTTC. Its protein product is CASSLGTSGGQNIQYF.

The chain recombines TRBV2 with TRBJ2-1, with 7 positions matching TRBD1. There are 14 residues in the CDR3. Trimming cost V 11 bases and J 10 bases; bases outside gene matches: 17. Germline V gives CDR1 SNHLY, CDR2 FYNNEI. In nucleotides, the CDR3 is TGTGCCCGCACCCAGGGGGTGGGGATCCCCGAGCAGTTCTTC. As protein: CARTQGVGIPEQFF.

This clone has only a few counts. This chain connects TRBV7-6 to TRBJ2-7; 9 bases map to TRBD2. V shed 3 bases, J shed 5 bases, and the junction held 8 bases outside the gene matches. CDR1 is SGHVS and CDR2 is FNYEAQ in the germline V gene. CDR3 size: 15 residues. The CDR3 DNA reads as TGTGCCAGCAGCTTGCGTCCTAGCGGGAACGACGAGCAGTACTTC. This encodes CASSLRPSGNDEQYF.

V and J are TRBV24-1 and TRBJ2-1; 10 bases line up with TRBD2. The germline V gene encodes CDR1 KGHDR and CDR2 SFDVKD. Trimming cost V 4 bases and J 3 bases; bases outside gene matches: 8. This CDR3 contains 17 residues. The CDR3: CATSEASGRGNYNEQFF. CDR3 DNA: TGTGCCACCAGTGAAGCTAGCGGGAGAGGGAACTACAATGAGCAGTTCTTC.

The chain joins TRBV11-3 to TRBJ2-1; 8 bases line up with TRBD2. The V and J ends lost 3 bases and 9 bases, in that order; junction bases with no gene match: 7. CDR1 SGHNT and CDR2 YENEEA come from the germline V gene. The length of the CDR3 is 14 residues. The DNA of the CDR3 is TGTGCCAGCAGCTTGTCACTAGCGGAGGCTGAGCAGTTCTTC. Amino acids: CASSLSLAEAEQFF.

The V gene is TRBV28, the J gene TRBJ1-4; D gene ambiguous. CDR3 length: 14 residues. V lost 6 bases to trimming and J lost 2 bases, with 10 bases between them. In germline, CDR1 is MDHEN, CDR2 SYDVKM. The CDR3 sequence is CASRSHTTNEKLFF. The CDR3 nucleotides read TGTGCCAGCAGATCCCACACGACTAATGAAAAACTGTTTTTT.

In its sample, this clone was seen a few times. The chain joins TRBV27 to TRBJ1-6; 7 bases line up with TRBD1. From germline, CDR1 is MNHEY and CDR2 SMNVEV (reference sequence). CDR3 size: 14 residues. V dropped 5 bases and J dropped 11; count of bases not matched to a gene: 9. The CDR3 DNA reads as TGTGCCAGCAGTCCTACGACAGGGTTCACACCCCTCCACTTT. It translates to CASSPTTGFTPLHF.

This clone has only one observation. This chain uses TRBV5-5 with TRBJ2-3; 9 bases agree with TRBD2. Trimming took 0 bases from V and 0 from J; bases not matched to a gene: 5. CDR1 and CDR2 from the germline V gene are SGHKS and YYEKEE (reference sequence). The CDR3 spans 17 residues. CDR3 in DNA: TGTGCCAGCAGCTTGGGCGGGAGGGCCTTAAGCACAGATACGCAGTATTTT. Its protein product is CASSLGGRALSTDTQYF. Filled out from reference TRBV5-5 and TRBJ2-3, the complete variable domain reads DAGVTQSPTHLIKTRGQQVTLRCSPISGHKSVSWYQQVLGQGPQFIFQYYEKEERGRGNFPDRFSARQFPNYSSELNVNALLLGDSALYLCASSLGGRALSTDTQYFGPGTRLTVL.

This clone was seen only once. This chain uses TRBV19 with TRBJ1-1; D is undetermined. Trimming left V 3 bases short and J 1 base short, with 9 bases between. CDR3 size: 14 residues. The germline V gene has CDR1 LNHDA and CDR2 SQIVND (reference sequence). The chain's CDR3 is CASSMRPGNTEAFF. The CDR3, as DNA: TGTGCCAGTAGTATGCGCCCGGGGAACACTGAAGCTTTCTTT.

The V and J genes are TRBV28 and TRBJ1-1; a possible D gene is TRBD1 (5 bases). Trimming took off 6 bases at V and 4 bases at J, with 12 bases between the two ends. Germline V lookup: CDR1 MDHEN, CDR2 SYDVKM. The CDR3 sequence is 13 residues long. CDR3 in amino acids: CASSRGVVTEAFF. The CDR3 region has the DNA TGTGCCAGCAGCCGGGGGGTAGTCACTGAAGCTTTCTTT.

V and J are TRBV11-2 and TRBJ1-2; D possibly corresponds to TRBD1 (6 bases). This CDR3 contains 16 residues. V lost 6 bases and J 3 bases, leaving 20 bases between the germline ends. The germline gives CDR1 SGHAT, CDR2 FQNNGV. This CDR3 reads CASRPAQGYTDYGYTF. The DNA of the CDR3 is TGTGCCAGCAGACCAGCTCAGGGGTATACGGACTATGGCTACACCTTC.

The gene calls are TRBV19 and TRBJ1-1; a weak D match, TRBD1 (5 bases). In germline, CDR1 is LNHDA, CDR2 SQIVND (reference sequence). Between the trimmed V and J ends, which lost 4 bases and 5 bases, there was a span of 8 bases. CDR3 length equals 12 residues. Here the CDR3 reads CASSTRTTEAFF. CDR3 bases: TGTGCCAGTAGTACACGGACAACTGAAGCTTTCTTT.

This rearrangement joins TRBV5-3 to TRBJ2-7, with 16 nucleotides matching TRBD2. TRBV5-3 is an open reading frame whose function is uncertain. V lost 7 bases, J lost 0 bases, and 10 bases stayed unmatched. The CDR3 totals 18 residues. CDR3 sequence (DNA): TGTGCCAGAGTCTCCTCGGGACTAGCGGGAGGGAGCTCCTACGAGCAGTACTTC. It specifies CARVSSGLAGGSSYEQYF.

J is TRBJ1-6 and V is TRBV10-1, with a possible D match to TRBD1 (6 bases). Germline-derived CDR1 and CDR2 are WNHNN and SYGVQD (reference sequence). The CDR3 sequence is 14 residues long. Trimming stripped 5 bases from V and 7 bases from J, with 12 bases between. CDR3 nucleotide sequence: TGCGCCAGCAGTCGGGACAAAGGCAATTCACCCCTCCACTTT. Protein sequence: CASSRDKGNSPLHF.

The CDR3 nucleotides read TGCAGCGCCGGGGTATTTAGCACTGAAGCTTTCTTT. This gives the protein CSAGVFSTEAFF. This rearrangement joins TRBV29-1 to TRBJ1-1, with D hard to call. Germline CDR1 reads SQVTM; CDR2 reads ANQGSEA. Deletions cut 7 bases from V and 4 bases from J, with 13 bases between. There are 12 residues in the CDR3. Supplemented by reference TRBV29-1 and TRBJ1-1, the full variable domain reads SAVISQKPSRDICQRGTSLTIQCQVDSQVTMMFWYRQQPGQSLTLIATANQGSEATYESGFVIDKFPISRPNLTFSTLTVSNMSPEDSSIYLCSAGVFSTEAFFGQGTRLTVV.

V gene TRBV4-2 combines with J gene TRBJ2-2; D possibly corresponds to TRBD1 (6 bases). The ends were cut back, 0 bases at V and 5 bases at J, with 7 bases in the middle. The CDR3 totals 14 residues. Per the germline V gene, CDR1 is LGHNA and CDR2 is YNFKEQ. The CDR3 DNA sequence: TGTGCCAGCAGCCAAGATAGGGGGACCGGGGAGCTGTTTTTT. This codes for CASSQDRGTGELFF.